The rows below give T cell receptor beta chains drawn from one sample of a study of shared clonotypes between healthy human individuals. TCRdb keeps only in-frame clones here, not all; method: immunoSEQ multiplex PCR. The data hold approximately 2.5 million clones, with 93% observed a single time. The sample taken for sequencing was naive CD4+ T cells from PBMCs. All receptors derive from a man younger than 30 in good health. Some clones in this sample may be carry-over from other donors' samples. Each CDR3 is given with its conserved first and last residue. Each record gives: clone size, V gene, J gene, D gene, CDR3 protein, CDR3 DNA. D genes are given only for firm matches. Clone size is not always given. Where it is, it says once, few, many or a class for expanded clones.

clone size: .
V gene: TRBV7-3
J gene: TRBJ2-1
D gene: .
CDR3 protein: CASSLQGNEQFF
CDR3 DNA: TGTGCCAGCAGCTTACAGGGGAATGAGCAGTTCTTC

clone size: .
V gene: TRBV5-4
J gene: TRBJ2-7
D gene: TRBD2
CDR3 protein: CASSLSSGASYEQYF
CDR3 DNA: TGTGCCAGCAGCTTGTCTAGCGGGGCCTCCTACGAGCAGTACTTC

clone size: .
V gene: TRBV7-9
J gene: TRBJ1-1
D gene: .
CDR3 protein: CASSLGRMNTEAFF
CDR3 DNA: TGTGCCAGCAGCTTAGGCCGGATGAACACTGAAGCTTTCTTT

clone size: .
V gene: TRBV19
J gene: TRBJ1-1
D gene: .
CDR3 protein: CASSIGSLEEAFF
CDR3 DNA: TGTGCCAGTAGTATAGGGTCCCTCGAAGAAGCTTTCTTT

clone size: .
V gene: TRBV5-1
J gene: TRBJ2-6
D gene: .
CDR3 protein: CASSSGTGLTGANVLTF
CDR3 DNA: TGCGCCAGCAGCTCCGGGACGGGCCTTACTGGGGCCAACGTCCTGACTTTC

clone size: .
V gene: TRBV28
J gene: TRBJ2-7
D gene: TRBD2
CDR3 protein: CASTPPRASGWYEQYF
CDR3 DNA: TGTGCCAGCACCCCCCCACGGGCTAGCGGGTGGTACGAGCAGTACTTC

clone size: .
V gene: TRBV6-1
J gene: TRBJ1-1
D gene: TRBD1
CDR3 protein: CASTNMAGGTEAFF
CDR3 DNA: TGTGCCAGCACTAATATGGCAGGGGGGACTGAAGCTTTCTTT

clone size: .
V gene: TRBV7-9
J gene: TRBJ2-2
D gene: .
CDR3 protein: CASKETSNTGELFF
CDR3 DNA: TGTGCCAGCAAGGAGACGTCGAACACCGGGGAGCTGTTTTTT

clone size: .
V gene: TRBV28
J gene: TRBJ2-5
D gene: .
CDR3 protein: CASSLVGVRETQYF
CDR3 DNA: TGTGCCAGCAGTCTAGTAGGGGTGAGGGAGACCCAGTACTTC

clone size: .
V gene: TRBV28
J gene: TRBJ2-7
D gene: TRBD2
CDR3 protein: CASSRLGEGKSYEQYF
CDR3 DNA: TGTGCCAGCAGTCGCCTCGGGGAGGGGAAATCCTACGAGCAGTACTTC

clone size: .
V gene: TRBV28
J gene: TRBJ2-2
D gene: TRBD2
CDR3 protein: CASGTSARAGELFF
CDR3 DNA: TGTGCCAGCGGCACTAGCGCGAGAGCCGGGGAGCTGTTTTTT

clone size: .
V gene: TRBV7-3
J gene: TRBJ2-3
D gene: .
CDR3 protein: CASSLNTWTYTDTQYF
CDR3 DNA: TGTGCCAGCAGCTTAAATACATGGACCTACACAGATACGCAGTATTTT

clone size: .
V gene: TRBV2
J gene: TRBJ2-7
D gene: .
CDR3 protein: CASSVQAGGYEQYF
CDR3 DNA: TGTGCCAGCAGTGTTCAAGCGGGTGGCTACGAGCAGTACTTC

clone size: .
V gene: TRBV5-4
J gene: TRBJ2-7
D gene: TRBD1
CDR3 protein: CASSLGQESYEQYF
CDR3 DNA: TGTGCCAGCAGCCTGGGACAGGAGTCCTACGAGCAGTACTTC

clone size: .
V gene: TRBV29-1
J gene: TRBJ2-1
D gene: TRBD2
CDR3 protein: CSAPKLATSSYNEQFF
CDR3 DNA: TGCAGCGCCCCAAAACTAGCGACAAGCTCCTACAATGAGCAGTTCTTC

clone size: once
V gene: TRBV5-4
J gene: TRBJ1-1
D gene: .
CDR3 protein: CASSSISGEGTEAFF
CDR3 DNA: TGTGCCAGCAGCTCGATCTCAGGGGAGGGCACTGAAGCTTTCTTT

clone size: .
V gene: TRBV6-5
J gene: TRBJ1-2
D gene: .
CDR3 protein: CASTRRVDYGYTF
CDR3 DNA: TGTGCCAGCACCAGGAGGGTAGACTATGGCTACACCTTC

clone size: .
V gene: TRBV4-1
J gene: TRBJ1-5
D gene: .
CDR3 protein: CASSQDSPGVQPQHF
CDR3 DNA: TGCGCCAGCAGCCAAGACTCCCCAGGAGTTCAGCCCCAGCATTTT

clone size: .
V gene: TRBV5-4
J gene: TRBJ2-7
D gene: .
CDR3 protein: CASSRDQLRQYF
CDR3 DNA: TGTGCCAGCAGTCGAGACCAGCTTCGGCAGTACTTC

clone size: .
V gene: TRBV5-8
J gene: TRBJ1-2
D gene: .
CDR3 protein: CASSLGPAGGASGYTF
CDR3 DNA: TGTGCCAGCAGCTTGGGTCCCGCGGGCGGGGCTAGTGGCTACACCTTC

clone size: .
V gene: TRBV19
J gene: TRBJ2-1
D gene: TRBD2
CDR3 protein: CASSADVAGVINEQFF
CDR3 DNA: TGTGCCAGTAGTGCTGACGTAGCGGGAGTAATAAATGAGCAGTTCTTC

clone size: .
V gene: TRBV27
J gene: TRBJ1-6
D gene: .
CDR3 protein: CASGTPGPSILLHF
CDR3 DNA: TGTGCCAGCGGTACCCCGGGACCGTCGATACTACTCCACTTT

clone size: once
V gene: TRBV5-1
J gene: TRBJ2-5
D gene: .
CDR3 protein: CASSFRTGEETQYF
CDR3 DNA: TGCGCCAGCAGCTTTCGGACCGGCGAGGAGACCCAGTACTTC

clone size: .
V gene: TRBV30
J gene: TRBJ1-5
D gene: TRBD1
CDR3 protein: CAWSVPLWDRGRRGNQPQHF
CDR3 DNA: TGTGCCTGGAGTGTCCCCCTATGGGACAGGGGGCGGCGGGGCAATCAACCCCAGCATTTT

clone size: once
V gene: TRBV7-8
J gene: TRBJ2-1
D gene: TRBD2
CDR3 protein: CASSLASASGRVIGNEQFF
CDR3 DNA: TGTGCCAGCAGCTTAGCGTCGGCTAGCGGGAGGGTAATAGGTAATGAGCAGTTCTTC

clone size: .
V gene: TRBV30
J gene: TRBJ1-5
D gene: .
CDR3 protein: CAWSVQGAQPQHF
CDR3 DNA: TGTGCCTGGAGTGTACAAGGGGCTCAGCCCCAGCATTTT

clone size: .
V gene: TRBV28
J gene: TRBJ2-1
D gene: .
CDR3 protein: CASSLPGPRLGEQFF
CDR3 DNA: TGTGCCAGCAGTTTACCGGGCCCTCGGCTCGGTGAGCAGTTCTTC

clone size: .
V gene: TRBV11-1
J gene: TRBJ2-1
D gene: TRBD2
CDR3 protein: CASSPPAGVPYNEQFF
CDR3 DNA: TGTGCCAGCAGCCCCCCAGCGGGAGTACCCTACAATGAGCAGTTCTTC

clone size: .
V gene: TRBV9
J gene: TRBJ2-3
D gene: .
CDR3 protein: CASSPRISVTDTQYF
CDR3 DNA: TGTGCCAGCAGCCCCCGGATTTCTGTCACAGATACGCAGTATTTT

clone size: .
V gene: TRBV7-6
J gene: TRBJ1-2
D gene: .
CDR3 protein: CASSLEPNYGYTF
CDR3 DNA: TGTGCCAGCAGCTTGGAGCCTAACTATGGCTACACCTTC

clone size: .
V gene: TRBV10-2
J gene: TRBJ2-7
D gene: .
CDR3 protein: CASGTLRAEQYF
CDR3 DNA: TGCGCCAGCGGGACACTACGGGCCGAGCAGTACTTC

clone size: .
V gene: TRBV7-8
J gene: TRBJ1-4
D gene: .
CDR3 protein: CASSLALVGGGKLFF
CDR3 DNA: TGTGCCAGCAGCTTAGCTCTGGTGGGGGGAGGAAAACTGTTTTTT

clone size: once
V gene: TRBV11-3
J gene: TRBJ2-1
D gene: .
CDR3 protein: CASSLGGGLYNEQFF
CDR3 DNA: TGTGCCAGCAGCTTAGGGGGCGGCCTTTACAATGAGCAGTTCTTC